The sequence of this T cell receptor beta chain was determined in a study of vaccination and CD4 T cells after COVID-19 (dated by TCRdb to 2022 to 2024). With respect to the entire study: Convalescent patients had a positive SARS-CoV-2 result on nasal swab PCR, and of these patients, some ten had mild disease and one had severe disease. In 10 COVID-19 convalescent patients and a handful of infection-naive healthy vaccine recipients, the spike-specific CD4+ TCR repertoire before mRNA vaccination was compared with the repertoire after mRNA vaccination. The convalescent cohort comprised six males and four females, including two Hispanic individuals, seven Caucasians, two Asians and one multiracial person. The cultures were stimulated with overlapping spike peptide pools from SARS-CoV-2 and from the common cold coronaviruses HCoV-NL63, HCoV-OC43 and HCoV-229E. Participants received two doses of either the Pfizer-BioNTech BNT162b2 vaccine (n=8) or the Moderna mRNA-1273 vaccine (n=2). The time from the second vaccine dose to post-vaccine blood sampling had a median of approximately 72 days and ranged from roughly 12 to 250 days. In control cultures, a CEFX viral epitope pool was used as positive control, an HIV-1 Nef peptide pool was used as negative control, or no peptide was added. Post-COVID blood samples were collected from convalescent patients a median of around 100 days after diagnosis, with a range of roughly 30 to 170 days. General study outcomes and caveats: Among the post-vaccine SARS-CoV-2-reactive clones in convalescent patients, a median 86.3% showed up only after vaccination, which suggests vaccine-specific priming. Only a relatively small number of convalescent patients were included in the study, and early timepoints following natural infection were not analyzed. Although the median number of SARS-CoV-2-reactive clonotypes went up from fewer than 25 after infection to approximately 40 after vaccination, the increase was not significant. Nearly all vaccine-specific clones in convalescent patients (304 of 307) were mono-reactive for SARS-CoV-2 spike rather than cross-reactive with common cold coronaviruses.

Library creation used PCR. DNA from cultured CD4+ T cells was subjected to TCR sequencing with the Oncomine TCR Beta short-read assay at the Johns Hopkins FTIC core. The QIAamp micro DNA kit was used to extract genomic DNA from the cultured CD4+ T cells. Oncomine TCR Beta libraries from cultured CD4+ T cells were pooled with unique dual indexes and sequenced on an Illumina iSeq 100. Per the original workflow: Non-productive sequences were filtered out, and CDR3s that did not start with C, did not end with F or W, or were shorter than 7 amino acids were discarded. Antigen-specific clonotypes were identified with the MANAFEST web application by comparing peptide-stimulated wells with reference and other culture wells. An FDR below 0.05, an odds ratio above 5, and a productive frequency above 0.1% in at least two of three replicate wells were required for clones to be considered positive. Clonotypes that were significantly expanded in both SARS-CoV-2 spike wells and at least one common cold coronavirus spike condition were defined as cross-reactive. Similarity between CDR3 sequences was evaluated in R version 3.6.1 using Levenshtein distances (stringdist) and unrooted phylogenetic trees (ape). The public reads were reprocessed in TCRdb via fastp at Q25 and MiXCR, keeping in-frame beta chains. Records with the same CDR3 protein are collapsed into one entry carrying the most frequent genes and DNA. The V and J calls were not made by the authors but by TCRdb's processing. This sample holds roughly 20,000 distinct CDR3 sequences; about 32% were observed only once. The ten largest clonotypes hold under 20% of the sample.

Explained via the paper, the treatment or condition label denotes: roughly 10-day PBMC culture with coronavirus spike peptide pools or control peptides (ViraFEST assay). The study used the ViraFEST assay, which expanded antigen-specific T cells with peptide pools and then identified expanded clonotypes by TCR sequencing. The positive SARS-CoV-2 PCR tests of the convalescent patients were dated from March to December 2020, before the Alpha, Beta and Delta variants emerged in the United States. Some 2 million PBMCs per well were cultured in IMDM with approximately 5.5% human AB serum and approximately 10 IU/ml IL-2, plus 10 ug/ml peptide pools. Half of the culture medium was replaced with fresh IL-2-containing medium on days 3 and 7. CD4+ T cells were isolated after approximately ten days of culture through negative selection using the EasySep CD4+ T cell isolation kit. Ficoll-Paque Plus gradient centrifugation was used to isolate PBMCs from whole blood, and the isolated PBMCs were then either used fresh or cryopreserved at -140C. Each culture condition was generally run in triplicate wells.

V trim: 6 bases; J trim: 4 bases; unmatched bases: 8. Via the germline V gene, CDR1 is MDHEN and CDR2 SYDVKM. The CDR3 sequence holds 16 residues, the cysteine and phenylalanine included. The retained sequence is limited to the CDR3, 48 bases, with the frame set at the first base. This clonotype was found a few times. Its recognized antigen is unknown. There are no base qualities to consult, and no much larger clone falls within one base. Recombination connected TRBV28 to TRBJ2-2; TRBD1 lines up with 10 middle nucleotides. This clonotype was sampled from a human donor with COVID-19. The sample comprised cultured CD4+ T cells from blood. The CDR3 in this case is CASRRSGTGVTGELFF. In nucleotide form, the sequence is TGTGCCAGCAGGAGATCCGGGACAGGGGTCACCGGGGAGCTGTTTTTT.